A selection of T cell receptor beta chains follows, all from one sample in a study of neurological immune-mediated disorders. Using its own MiXCR run on the 5' RACE reads, TCRdb lists one record per CDR3 protein. The sample gives roughly 120,000 distinct CDR3 sequences, roughly 3.4% of which show up once; about 1.2% is in the top ten. Material for sequencing was PBMCs. All receptors come from a woman aged 25 to 39 with multiple sclerosis. Each CDR3 is given with its conserved first and last residue. The D gene is left open where the match is weak. For some rows the clone size is stated as once, few or many, or as a class when expanded; others skip it.

v_call	clone_size	j_call	d_call	cdr3_aa	cdr3_nt
TRBV7-2	many	TRBJ1-5	TRBD1	CASSLTGQPNQPQHF	TGTGCCAGCAGCTTAACGGGACAGCCCAATCAGCCCCAGCATTTT
TRBV9	many	TRBJ1-1	.	CASSVAFEAGGAEAFF	TGTGCCAGCAGCGTAGCCTTTGAAGCCGGGGGTGCTGAAGCTTTCTTT
TRBV29-1	many	TRBJ2-1	.	CSVDSGEAFNEQFF	TGCAGCGTTGACTCCGGCGAGGCATTCAATGAGCAGTTCTTC
TRBV12-3/TRBV12-4	.	TRBJ2-3	.	CVSTLGLGHSTDTQYF	TGTGTCAGCACTCTGGGGCTTGGCCACAGCACAGATACGCAGTATTTT
TRBV5-1	many	TRBJ2-1	TRBD2	CASSPGLAGINEQFF	TGCGCCAGCAGCCCCGGACTAGCAGGGATCAATGAGCAGTTCTTC
TRBV20-1	many	TRBJ2-1	.	CSAREGASYNEQFF	TGCAGTGCTAGAGAAGGAGCATCCTACAATGAGCAGTTCTTC
TRBV6-4	many	TRBJ2-1	TRBD2	CASSQLAGSHNEQFF	TGTGCCAGCAGTCAACTAGCGGGGTCTCACAATGAGCAGTTCTTC
TRBV7-2	many	TRBJ2-2	TRBD1	CASSLAGTGWGTGELFF	TGTGCCAGCAGCTTAGCCGGGACAGGATGGGGCACCGGGGAGCTGTTTTTT
TRBV20-1	many	TRBJ2-3	.	CSARGPSTDTQYF	TGCAGTGCTAGAGGCCCTAGCACAGATACGCAGTATTTT
TRBV12-3/TRBV12-4	many	TRBJ1-1	TRBD1	CASSLMQGAGTEAFF	TGTGCCAGCAGTTTAATGCAGGGGGCTGGCACTGAAGCTTTCTTT